The 16 T cell receptor beta chains below come from one sample, sequenced in a study of T cell clonality in common variable immunodeficiency (dated by TCRdb to about 2015). Libraries were made using the immunoSEQ multiplex PCR assay. As stored in TCRdb, this immuneACCESS dataset retains in-frame rearrangements with V and J assigned. A fraction of the clones does not appear; measured against another copy, unresolved V genes explain less than half of the discrepancy, and the remainder lacks a known reason. Across this sample, tens of thousands of clones were tabulated and none appeared just once. Under 3.5% of the sample belongs to the ten largest clones. General study outcomes and caveats: CVID TCRbeta sequences were reported to have fewer deletions and N-nucleotide insertions and to lack highly modified clones with 13 or more V deletions.

No antigen has been identified for these receptors. Specimen: peripheral blood mononuclear cells. These TCRs come from a human donor with common variable immunodeficiency.

Concerning this clone itself: The sequence runs out 3 residues before the end of the CDR3; the remainder is reconstructed from the germline J gene. The chain recombines TRBV7-8 with TRBJ1-6; D not certain. V was shortened by 3 bases and J by 0 bases, with 15 bases between the two germline ends. CDR3 length: 18 amino acids. Germline CDR1 and CDR2: SGHVS and FQNEAQ. The CDR3 reads CASSFDGAGSSYNSPLHF. The DNA read from the CDR3 is TGTGCCAGCAGCTTCGACGGAGCGGGGAGCTCCTATAATTCACCC. Supplemented by reference TRBV7-8 and TRBJ1-6, the full variable domain reads GAGVSQSPRYKVAKRGQDVALRCDPISGHVSLFWYQQALGQGPEFLTYFQNEAQLDKSGLPSDRFFAERPEGSVSTLKIQRTQQEDSAVYLCASSFDGAGSSYNSPLHFGNGTRLTVT.

At least ten counts were recorded for this clone. The read ends 3 residues before the CDR3 terminus; that terminus is restored from the germline J gene. The chain combines TRBV14 with TRBJ2-2, with TRBD2 matching over 9 bases. CDR1 SGHDN and CDR2 FVKESK come from the germline V gene. The V and J ends lost 1 base and 9 bases, in that order; junction bases with no gene match: 6. The CDR3 sequence is 15 residues long. The sequenced CDR3 bases are TGTGCCAGCAGCCAAGTAGGACTAGCGCGCCGGGAG. Residues: CASSQVGLARRE. The CDR3 as a whole reads CASSQVGLARRELFF.

This clone was detected ten times or more. The read falls 3 residues short of the CDR3 end, and the missing part is taken from the germline J gene. This sequence joins TRBV18 and TRBJ1-5; TRBD1 agrees at 7 bases. The CDR3 consists of 14 residues. V gave up 4 bases and J gave up 1 base; unmatched junction bases: 1. Germline V gene sequence: CDR1 KGHSH, CDR2 LQKENI. This CDR3 reads CASSLGQSNQPQHF. Incomplete CDR3 DNA: TGTGCCAGCTCACTGGGACAGAGCAATCAGCCC.

About this clone: The DNA ends 3 residues before the CDR3 does, and the rest of the CDR3 is filled in from the germline J gene. The chain uses TRBV5-1 and TRBJ2-3, with D perhaps TRBD2 (6 bases). The CDR3 is 15 residues long. Looked up from germline, CDR1 is SGHRS and CDR2 is YFSETQ. V lost 3 bases and J 2 bases, leaving 13 bases between the germline ends. The sequenced part of the CDR3 DNA is TGCGCCAGCAGCTCCGGGGGAGTGGTCACAGATACG. Translated: CASSSGGVVTDT. The entire CDR3 reads CASSSGGVVTDTQYF.

Details on this clone: The CDR3 end is not reached by the read, which stops 3 residues before it; the germline J gene fills it in. The V call is TRBV10-2, the J call TRBJ2-1; 10 bases match TRBD1. The V and J ends lost 6 bases and 1 base, in that order; junction bases with no gene match: 3. The CDR3 has 15 amino acids. Germline CDR1 and CDR2: WSHSY and SAAADI. CDR3 sequence reads: CASREGQGSYNEQFF. The DNA read from the CDR3 is TGCGCCAGCAGGGAGGGACAGGGGTCCTACAATGAG.

In this sample, this clone turned up many times. The read stops 3 residues short of the end of the CDR3; the missing end is completed from the germline J gene. This chain joins TRBV28 and TRBJ2-5, with 11 bases that match TRBD2. The length of the CDR3 is 15 residues. After removal of 7 bases from V and 5 bases from J, the junction contained 9 bases not matched to a gene. From germline, CDR1 is MDHEN and CDR2 SYDVKM. This CDR3 reads CASTQRTSGYETQYF. CDR3 bases read: TGTGCCAGCACCCAAAGGACTAGCGGGTACGAGACC.

This clone was recorded many times. The read stops 3 residues short of the end of the CDR3; the missing end is completed from the germline J gene. The chain has TRBV6-1 and TRBJ1-6; no clear D. The V gene lost 2 bases and the J gene lost 5 bases, with 10 bases spanning the gap. CDR3 size: 15 residues. Germline CDR1 MNHNS, CDR2 SASEGT. The CDR3 sequence is CASSEHTGDNSPLHF. The DNA read from the CDR3 is TGTGCCAGCAGTGAACACACCGGGGATAATTCACCC.

This clone was seen ten or more times. The read terminates 3 residues ahead of where the CDR3 ends, so the germline J gene completes it. The rearrangement links TRBV18 to TRBJ1-4, with D tentatively TRBD1 (5 bases). CDR3 size: 15 residues. Trimming took 1 base from V and 0 from J, leaving 6 bases between them. Germline loops: CDR1 KGHSH, CDR2 LQKENI. CDR3: CASSPRGATNEKLFF. The sequenced CDR3 bases are TGTGCCAGCTCACCACGGGGGGCAACTAATGAAAAA.

This clone has a count of ten or more. The CDR3 goes on 3 residues after the read ends, and that part is filled in from the germline J gene. The chain recombines TRBV6-1 with TRBJ2-1; D remains ambiguous. CDR3 length equals 14 residues. V lost 2 bases to trimming and J lost 4 bases, with 9 bases between them. Germline CDR1 MNHNS, CDR2 SASEGT. Here the CDR3 reads CASSEPSVYNEQFF. The CDR3 bases that were read are TGTGCCAGCAGTGAACCGTCTGTGTACAATGAG.

There are many counts of this clone. The read terminates 3 residues ahead of where the CDR3 ends, so the germline J gene completes it. V is TRBV18 and J is TRBJ2-1, with 7 bases that match TRBD2. In germline, CDR1 is KGHSH, CDR2 LQKENI. The ends lost 5 bases at V and 0 bases at J; junction bases unmatched: 7. The CDR3 is 16 residues long. The CDR3: CASSTKRGRSYNEQFF. The sequenced CDR3 bases are TGTGCCAGCTCAACGAAGCGGGGCCGCTCCTACAATGAG.

This clone appeared many times. The read finishes 3 residues shy of the CDR3 end, and the germline J gene is used to complete it. The rearrangement joins TRBV19 to TRBJ2-1; a possible D gene is TRBD2 (6 bases). The CDR3 sequence is 13 residues long. Trimming removed 5 bases at V and 6 bases at J, with 11 bases between. The germline CDR1 and CDR2 sequences are LNHDA and SQIVND (reference sequence). The CDR3 DNA, read in part, is TGTGCCAGTAGTCCGGGACTTCTCAATGAG. Protein product: CASSPGLLNE. The entire CDR3 sequence reads CASSPGLLNEQFF.

As regards this clone: The sequenced fragment ends 3 residues before the CDR3 boundary, so the rest is inferred from the germline J gene. This chain connects TRBV30 to TRBJ2-7, with 7 bases matching TRBD1. The V gene end was trimmed by 2 bases and the J gene end by 4 bases; junction bases not matched to a gene: 2. The CDR3 runs to 12 residues. From germline, CDR1 is GTSNPN and CDR2 SVGIG (reference sequence). The sequenced part of the CDR3 DNA is TGTGCCTGGAGTAGGGGGCGTTACGAG. This sequence encodes CAWSRGRYE. The full CDR3 sequence reads CAWSRGRYEQYF.

Concerning this clone itself: The read terminates 3 residues before the CDR3 end, so the remaining end is supplied by the germline J gene. This chain uses TRBV20-1 with TRBJ2-1, with a possible D match to TRBD2 (5 bases). V lost 3 bases, J lost 0 bases, and 12 bases lay in between. This CDR3 has 15 residues. Germline-derived CDR1 and CDR2 are DFQATT and SNEGSKA (reference sequence). CDR3: CSASPSRPSYNEQFF. Incomplete CDR3 DNA: TGCAGTGCTAGTCCTAGCAGACCCTCCTACAATGAG.

This clone was recorded many times. The missing CDR3 end, 3 residues past where the read stops, is filled in from the germline J gene. The chain recombines TRBV18 with TRBJ1-5; possible D gene TRBD1, 6 bases. V was shortened by 4 bases and J by 4 bases, with 14 bases between the two germline ends. The CDR3 runs to 15 residues. Germline V gene lookup returns CDR1 KGHSH and CDR2 LQKENI. CDR3 DNA (partial): TGTGCCAGCTCACGCCTACAGGGTGCGAATCAGCCC. It is translated as CASSRLQGANQP. The full CDR3 sequence reads CASSRLQGANQPQHF.

Note on this clone: The observed sequence ends 3 residues before the CDR3 terminus, with the missing tail filled in from the germline J gene. The gene calls are TRBV30 and TRBJ1-3; D ambiguous. Germline V gene lookup returns CDR1 GTSNPN and CDR2 SVGIG (reference sequence). This CDR3 contains 13 residues. The ends were cut back, 0 bases at V and 4 bases at J, with 7 bases in the middle. The CDR3 protein is CAWSVGQGNTIYF. CDR3 DNA (partial): TGTGCCTGGAGTGTAGGCCAGGGAAACACC.

This clone appeared many times. The DNA ends 3 residues before the CDR3 does, and the rest of the CDR3 is filled in from the germline J gene. The rearrangement uses TRBV18 and TRBJ2-3; 7 bases fit TRBD2. This CDR3 region has 17 residues. After removal of 1 base from V and 1 base from J, the junction contained 8 bases not matched to a gene. Germline values: CDR1 KGHSH, CDR2 LQKENI. CDR3 bases read: TGTGCCAGCTCACCACTGCCCCTAGCGGACCGCACAGATACG. Translation: CASSPLPLADRTDT. From start to end, the CDR3 is CASSPLPLADRTDTQYF.